The clone carrying this TCR beta chain occurred a few times. As for treatment: roughly 20 received Ad26.COV2.S at low or high dose, single or two shots; 5 received placebo; per-sample allocation not given. At day 63 after the first vaccine or placebo injection, samples were drawn. CDR3 size: 12 residues. Trimming left V 6 bases short and J 3 bases short, with 8 bases between. Produced via immunoSEQ multiplex PCR; TCRdb's table is partial and in-frame only. The table lists around 300,000 clones, about 88% of them singletons. The data originate from a study of Ad26.COV2.S vaccination and SARS-CoV-2 variants.

Sequencing used peripheral blood, obtained in a trial of Ad26.COV2.S vaccine versus placebo. V and J are TRBV12-3 or TRBV12-4 and TRBJ1-1; D remains ambiguous. This clonotype was obtained from a person aged 18-65 years who received the Ad26.COV2.S COVID-19 vaccine or a placebo. Written as DNA, the CDR3 is TGTGCCAGCAGCCCTCGACACACTGAAGCTTTCTTT. Translation: CASSPRHTEAFF.